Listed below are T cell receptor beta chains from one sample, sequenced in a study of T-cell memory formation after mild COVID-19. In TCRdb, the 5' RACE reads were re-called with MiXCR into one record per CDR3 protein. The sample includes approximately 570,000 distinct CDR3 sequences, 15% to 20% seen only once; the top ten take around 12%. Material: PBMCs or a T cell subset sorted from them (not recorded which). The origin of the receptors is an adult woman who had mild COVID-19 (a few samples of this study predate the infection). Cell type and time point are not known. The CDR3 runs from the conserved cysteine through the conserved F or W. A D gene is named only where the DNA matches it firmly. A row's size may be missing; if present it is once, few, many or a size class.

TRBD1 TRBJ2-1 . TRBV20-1 CSATTGYYNEQFF TGCAGTGCCACGACAGGGTACTACAATGAGCAGTTCTTC
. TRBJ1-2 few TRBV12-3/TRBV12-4 CASSPTGPTYGYTF TGTGCCAGCAGTCCAACTGGACCCACCTATGGCTACACCTTC
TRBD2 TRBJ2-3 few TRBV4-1 CASSRLGTSGGAIGSTDTQYF TGCGCCAGCAGCCGCCTCGGGACTAGCGGGGGGGCTATCGGGAGCACAGATACGCAGTATTTT
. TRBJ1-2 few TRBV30 CAWPGTVGGYTF TGTGCCTGGCCCGGCACCGTCGGGGGCTACACCTTC
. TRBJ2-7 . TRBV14 CASSRRYNSYEQYF TGTGCCAGCAGCCGGCGTTACAATTCCTACGAGCAGTACTTC
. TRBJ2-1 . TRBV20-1 CSARVGDRVGQFF TGCAGTGCTAGAGTGGGAGACCGTGTGGGGCAGTTCTTC
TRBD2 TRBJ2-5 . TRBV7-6 CASSLETSGSYTIIEQETQYF TGTGCCAGCAGCTTAGAAACTAGCGGGAGCTACACTATAATCGAACAAGAGACCCAGTACTTC
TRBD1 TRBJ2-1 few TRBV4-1 CASSDRGRYNEQFF TGCGCCAGCAGCGACAGGGGGAGATACAATGAGCAGTTCTTC
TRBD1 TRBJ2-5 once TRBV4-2 CASSPQGALQETQYF TGTGCCAGCAGCCCACAGGGGGCCTTACAAGAGACCCAGTACTTC
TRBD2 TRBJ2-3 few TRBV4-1 CASSQDAVLAAGGTQYF TGCGCCAGCAGCCAAGATGCCGTACTAGCGGCCGGGGGTACGCAGTATTTT
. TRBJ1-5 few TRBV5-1 CASSLEGVGINQPQHF TGCGCCAGCAGCTTGGAAGGGGTCGGTATCAATCAGCCCCAGCATTTT
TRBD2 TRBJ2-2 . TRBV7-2 CASSLVLAGSGELFF TGTGCCAGCAGCTTAGTCCTAGCGGGGTCCGGGGAGCTGTTTTTT
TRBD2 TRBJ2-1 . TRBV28 CASTRLIAGATNEQFF TGTGCCAGCACTCGGCTGATAGCGGGAGCGACCAATGAGCAGTTCTTC
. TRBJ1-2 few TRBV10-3 CAISPGTIRDYGYTF TGTGCCATCAGCCCCGGGACCATCAGGGACTATGGCTACACCTTC
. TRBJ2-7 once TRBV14 CASSPNQASYEQYF TGTGCCAGCAGCCCAAACCAGGCCTCCTACGAGCAGTACTTC
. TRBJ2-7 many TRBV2 CASGSRDPAYEQYF TGTGCCAGCGGGTCAAGGGATCCCGCCTACGAGCAGTACTTC
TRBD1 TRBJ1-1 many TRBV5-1 CASSHGQGNTEAFF TGCGCCAGCAGCCACGGACAGGGGAACACTGAAGCTTTCTTT
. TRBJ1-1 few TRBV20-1 CSAHQGWATEAFF TGCAGTGCGCACCAGGGTTGGGCTACTGAAGCTTTCTTT
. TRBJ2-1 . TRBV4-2 CASSQDRDRSPFF TGTGCCAGCAGCCAAGATAGGGATAGATCCCCGTTCTTC
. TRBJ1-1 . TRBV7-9 CASSAPGTEAFF TGTGCCAGCAGCGCCCCAGGCACTGAAGCTTTCTTT
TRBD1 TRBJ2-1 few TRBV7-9 CASSPDRAYNEQFF TGTGCCAGCAGCCCGGACAGGGCCTACAATGAGCAGTTCTTC
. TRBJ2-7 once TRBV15 CATSRDKGAYEQYF TGTGCCACCAGCAGAGATAAGGGGGCCTACGAGCAGTACTTC
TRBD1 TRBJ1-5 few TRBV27 CATQAGTGGNQPQHF TGTGCCACCCAAGCCGGGACAGGGGGCAATCAGCCCCAGCATTTT
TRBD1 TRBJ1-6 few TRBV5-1 CASSGGAPGQGNSPLHF TGCGCCAGCAGCGGAGGAGCCCCGGGACAGGGGAATTCACCCCTCCACTTT
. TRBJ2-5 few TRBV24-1 CATSKTAPEETQYF TGTGCCACCAGTAAGACAGCACCCGAAGAGACCCAGTACTTC
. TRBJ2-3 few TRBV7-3 CASSPAGAPMDTQYF TGTGCCAGCAGTCCCGCAGGGGCCCCTATGGATACGCAGTATTTT
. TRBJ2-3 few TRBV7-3 CASSHRDATDTQYF TGTGCCAGCAGCCATCGGGACGCCACAGATACGCAGTATTTT
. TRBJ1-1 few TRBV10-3 CAISDPPQNTEAFF TGTGCCATCAGTGATCCCCCGCAGAACACTGAAGCTTTCTTT
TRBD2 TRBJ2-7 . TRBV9 CASSPRGSGSLAYEQYF TGTGCCAGCAGCCCCCGTGGTAGCGGGAGTCTCGCGTACGAGCAGTACTTC